This entry features one T cell receptor (beta chain) sequence. What it recognizes is unknown. TCRdb itself ran the RT-PCR reads through MiXCR, one entry per CDR3 protein. Of around 710,000 distinct CDR3 sequences in the sample, approximately 14% were seen once. The sample comes from a study of response to subunit inactivated influenza vaccine. Study-level results: There was a suggestion from the authors that each seasonal influenza vaccination recruits few new T cells.

The CDR3 runs to 13 residues. The germline V gene encodes CDR1 ENHRY and CDR2 SYGVKD. The junction had 4 bases not matched to a gene; V was cut back by 8 bases and J by 2 bases. The rearrangement uses TRBV10-3 and TRBJ2-5; 8 bases map to TRBD2. Source: PBMCs from blood, taken 14 to 15 days before vaccination. The TCR originated in a man aged 45 to 65 who received an inactivated influenza vaccine. CDR3 in amino acids: CAISGGAQETQYF. CDR3 nucleotide sequence: TGTGCCATCTCCGGGGGGGCTCAAGAGACCCAGTACTTC.